This TCR beta chain was sequenced in a study of PD-L1 blockade in urothelial cancer. Study-wide points: Lower than median blood TCR clonality before treatment predicted better survival.

Clones were sequenced by immunoSEQ multiplex PCR, and TCRdb holds only the in-frame ones, with some missing. The sample lists about 22,000 clones; approximately 89% were seen once. The sample's time point: peripheral blood 6 weeks after treatment start. CDR1 is LNHNV and CDR2 is YYDKDF in the germline V gene (reference sequence). The CDR3 runs to 11 residues. V lost 6 bases and J 12 bases, leaving 12 bases between the germline ends. Concerning this clone: Its antigen is as yet unknown.

J is TRBJ2-1 and V is TRBV15, with D perhaps TRBD2 (7 bases). The starting material was PBMCs, obtained around atezolizumab (anti-PD-L1) treatment. This TCR came from a woman aged 60-70 years with urothelial cancer. The CDR3 reads CATSEGGGQFF. The CDR3 DNA reads as TGTGCCACCAGTGAGGGAGGGGGGCAGTTCTTC.